These 5 T cell receptor beta chains originate from one sample sequenced in a study of T cells after yellow fever vaccination. TCRdb processed the 5' RACE reads anew with MiXCR; each CDR3 protein has one entry. The profile covers under 150,000 distinct CDR3 sequences, with about 8% appearing a single time and roughly 0.73% taken by the ten largest. This specimen was CD4+ T cells sorted from PBMCs, taken 5 days after the yellow fever booster vaccination. Source of these receptors: a man in his thirties or forties who received the YFV17D yellow fever vaccine.

This clonotype has a count of ten or more. The gene calls are TRBV10-3 and TRBJ2-1; unclear D gene. The CDR3 runs to 12 residues. Germline V gene lookup returns CDR1 ENHRY and CDR2 SYGVKD. V was trimmed by 8 bases and J by 10 bases, leaving 15 bases between them. Written as DNA, the CDR3 is TGTGCCATCTCCAGGACGGCGGACGAGCAGTTCTTC. It yields the protein CAISRTADEQFF.

The table lists this clonotype with many counts. The genes are TRBV28 and TRBJ1-1; no reliable D call. Germline CDR1 MDHEN, CDR2 SYDVKM. CDR3 length: 12 residues. Trimming pared 2 bases from V and 3 bases from J, leaving 4 bases between. This CDR3 is CASSLRDTEAFF. The CDR3 nucleotides read TGTGCCAGCAGTTTAAGGGACACTGAAGCTTTCTTT.

This clonotype was detected ten times or more. V and J are TRBV12-3 or TRBV12-4 and TRBJ2-7; 7 bases line up with TRBD1. With 2 bases clipped from V and 4 bases from J, the junction kept 5 bases outside the gene matches. The CDR3 sequence is 14 residues long. This CDR3 reads CASSLPGQLYEQYF. CDR3 sequence (DNA): TGTGCCAGCAGTTTACCGGGACAGCTATACGAGCAGTACTTC.

This clonotype was found many times. V is TRBV18 and J is TRBJ2-4; D is possibly TRBD1 (6 bases). The CDR3 consists of 14 residues. V was clipped by 3 bases and J by 8 bases, with 14 bases between them. Germline lookup yields CDR1 KGHSH and CDR2 LQKENI. The CDR3 region is CASSPQGSGDIQYF. DNA for the CDR3: TGTGCCAGCTCACCCCAGGGGAGTGGGGACATTCAGTACTTC.

There are many counts of this clonotype. The V gene is TRBV7-3, the J gene TRBJ2-1; 8 positions agree with TRBD1. The CDR3 covers 12 residues. With V trimmed by 4 bases and J by 11 bases, 4 bases remained unmatched. CDR1 is SGHTA, CDR2 FQGTGA, per germline. CDR3 in DNA: TGTGCCAGCAGCTCTGGACAGGGCAAGCAGTTCTTC. It translates to CASSSGQGKQFF.